Below are 15 T cell receptor beta chains sequenced from a single sample in a study of control samples from healthy donors and cancer patients. Clones were sequenced by immunoSEQ multiplex PCR, and TCRdb holds only the in-frame ones, with some missing. The data hold over 100,000 clones, with 80% to 95% observed a single time. What was sequenced was blood. Receptor source: a man in his forties in good health.

The J gene is TRBJ2-3, the V gene TRBV11-1; D is unresolved. Germline V gene sequence: CDR1 SGHAT, CDR2 FQDESV (reference sequence). Trimming pared 1 base from V and 0 bases from J, leaving 5 bases between. The CDR3 covers 14 residues. CDR3 nucleotide sequence: TGTGCCAGCAGCTTAGGGGGTAGCACAGATACGCAGTATTTT. Translation gives CASSLGGSTDTQYF.

This sequence joins TRBV11-2 and TRBJ2-5, with D possibly TRBD2 on 5 matching bases. CDR1 and CDR2 from the germline V gene are SGHAT and FQNNGV. V gave up 6 bases and J gave up 5 bases, with 13 bases separating them. This CDR3 has 13 amino acids. As DNA, the CDR3 is TGTGCCAGCAGTGGGCCGGGGAAGGAGACCCAGTACTTC. Its protein is CASSGPGKETQYF.

V is TRBV20-1 and J is TRBJ1-5; D ambiguous. This CDR3 is built from 11 residues. CDR1 is DFQATT and CDR2 is SNEGSKA in the germline V gene (reference sequence). V was shortened by 3 bases and J by 7 bases, with 7 bases between the two germline ends. The CDR3 DNA reads TGCAGTGCTAGTAAAACGCAGCCCCAGCATTTT. Translated: CSASKTQPQHF.

The gene calls are TRBV5-3 and TRBJ2-3; D is undetermined. TRBV5-3 is an open reading frame whose function is uncertain. The V gene lost 1 base and the J gene lost 6 bases, with 12 bases spanning the gap. The CDR3 loop spans 14 amino acids. DNA of the CDR3: TGTGCCAGAAGCTTGTGTAGCCACCCCGATACGCAGTATTTT. Encoded protein: CARSLCSHPDTQYF.

The chain is built from TRBV30 and TRBJ2-7; D may be TRBD2 (5 bases). The CDR3 covers 12 residues. The germline V and J ends were trimmed by 4 bases and 0 bases, with 7 bases remaining between them. Per germline, CDR1 GTSNPN and CDR2 SVGIG (reference sequence). CDR3 amino acids: CAWNRDSYEQYF. CDR3 in DNA: TGTGCCTGGAATCGGGACTCCTACGAGCAGTACTTC.

This chain connects TRBV9 to TRBJ2-2; 8 bases map to TRBD2. In germline, CDR1 is SGDLS, CDR2 YYNGEE. There are 15 residues in the CDR3. With 0 bases clipped from V and 6 bases from J, the junction kept 4 bases outside the gene matches. The CDR3 spells CASSVGGLAAGELFF. Here the CDR3 DNA reads TGTGCCAGCAGCGTAGGTGGACTAGCCGCCGGGGAGCTGTTTTTT.

This chain connects TRBV18 to TRBJ2-4; 7 nucleotides match TRBD1. The CDR3 is 13 amino acids. V shed 6 bases, J shed 3 bases, and the junction held 2 bases outside the gene matches. CDR1 is KGHSH and CDR2 is LQKENI in the germline V gene. CDR3 loop: CASSGTDKNIQYF. For the CDR3, the DNA is TGTGCCAGCTCCGGGACAGACAAAAACATTCAGTACTTC. The full variable domain, rest sourced from reference TRBV18 and TRBJ2-4, is NAGVMQNPRHLVRRRGQEARLRCSPMKGHSHVYWYRQLPEEGLKFMVYLQKENIIDESGMPKERFSAEFPKEGPSILRIQQVVRGDSAAYFCASSGTDKNIQYFGAGTRLSVL.

The J gene is TRBJ2-1, the V gene TRBV7-9; the D gene could be TRBD1 or TRBD2 (5 bases each). The CDR3 spans 16 residues. The ends were cut back, 7 bases at V and 8 bases at J, with 24 bases in the middle. Germline V gives CDR1 SEHNR, CDR2 FQNEAQ (reference sequence). In DNA form, the CDR3 reads TGTGCCAGCATCCTATCCGGGGATGGAAGGGGTCATGAGCAGTTCTTC. Translated, it gives CASILSGDGRGHEQFF. Together with reference TRBV7-9 and TRBJ2-1, the CDR3 gives the full variable domain: DTGVSQNPRHKITKRGQNVTFRCDPISEHNRLYWYRQTLGQGPEFLTYFQNEAQLEKSRLLSDRFSAERPKGSFSTLEIQRTEQGDSAMYLCASILSGDGRGHEQFFGPGTRLTVL.

The chain uses TRBV10-2 and TRBJ2-7; 7 positions match TRBD2. Germline CDR1 is WSHSY and CDR2 is SAAADI. V shed 3 bases and J 0 bases; nucleotides not matched to a gene: 8. The CDR3 is 16 amino acids. CDR3 bases: TGCGCCAGCAGTGACCCTAGCGGAAAGGGCTCCTACGAGCAGTACTTC. Protein product: CASSDPSGKGSYEQYF.

This rearrangement joins TRBV3-1 (or the pseudogene TRBV3-2) to TRBJ1-6; 7 bases line up with TRBD1. Germline CDR1 and CDR2: LGHDT and YNNKEL (reference sequence). This CDR3 is 17 amino acids long. V lost 4 bases, J lost 7 bases, and 13 bases stayed unmatched. This chain's CDR3 is CASSRRDRLSINSPLHF. CDR3 DNA: TGTGCCAGCAGCCGTCGGGACAGATTATCTATAAATTCACCCCTCCACTTT.

This chain connects TRBV7-9 to TRBJ1-1; D gene uncertain. This CDR3 spans 16 amino acids. With 5 bases removed from V and 0 bases from J, the gap between germline ends came to 16 bases. Germline CDR1 reads SEHNR; CDR2 reads FQNEAQ (reference sequence). CDR3 DNA sequence: TGTGCCAGCAGCCCGGGTCTAGTCGGGTTGAACACTGAAGCTTTCTTT. It yields the protein CASSPGLVGLNTEAFF.

This sequence joins TRBV11-1 and TRBJ1-2, with TRBD1 as a possible D gene (6 bases). The CDR3 is made up of 14 amino acids. Trimming took 5 bases from V and 2 from J, leaving 12 bases between them. Germline V gene sequence: CDR1 SGHAT, CDR2 FQDESV (reference sequence). CDR3 DNA sequence: TGTGCCAGCAGCGAAACCGACAGGAACTATGGCTACACCTTC. As protein: CASSETDRNYGYTF.

The chain couples TRBV25-1 to TRBJ1-1; 8 bases line up with TRBD1. Germline CDR1 MGHDK, CDR2 SYGVNS. This CDR3 is 15 amino acids long. V dropped 2 bases and J dropped 4; count of bases not matched to a gene: 6. CDR3 DNA sequence: TGTGCCAGCAGTGAACCGGGGACAGGAGGCACTGAAGCTTTCTTT. The encoded protein is CASSEPGTGGTEAFF.

This chain connects TRBV28 to TRBJ1-5; 8 bases line up with TRBD1. The V and J ends lost 5 bases and 6 bases, in that order; junction bases with no gene match: 12. The CDR3 consists of 16 residues. The germline CDR1 and CDR2 sequences are MDHEN and SYDVKM. The CDR3 coding sequence is TGTGCCAGCAGTCCCGGTGGGACAGGTTTTAGTCAGCCCCAGCATTTT. This translates into CASSPGGTGFSQPQHF.

This chain uses TRBV29-1 with TRBJ2-1, with TRBD2 matching over 10 bases. V lost 4 bases to trimming and J lost 0 bases; unmatched junction nucleotides: 9. This CDR3 contains 17 residues. Germline CDR1 SQVTM, CDR2 ANQGSEA. For the CDR3, the DNA is TGCAGCGTTGGAGGGCTAGCGGGGGTTAACTCCTACAATGAGCAGTTCTTC. Translated, it gives CSVGGLAGVNSYNEQFF.